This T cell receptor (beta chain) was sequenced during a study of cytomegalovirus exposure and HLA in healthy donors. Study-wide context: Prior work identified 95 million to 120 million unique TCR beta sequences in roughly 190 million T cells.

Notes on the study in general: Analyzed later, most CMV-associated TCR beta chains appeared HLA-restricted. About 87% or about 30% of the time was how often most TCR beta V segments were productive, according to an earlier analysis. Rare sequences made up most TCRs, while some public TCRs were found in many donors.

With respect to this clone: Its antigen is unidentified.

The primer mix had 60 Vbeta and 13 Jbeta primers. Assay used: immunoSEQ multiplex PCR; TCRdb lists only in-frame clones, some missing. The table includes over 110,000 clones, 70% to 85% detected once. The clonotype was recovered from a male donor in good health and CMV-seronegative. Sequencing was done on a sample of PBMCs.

The DNA for the CDR3 is TGTGCCAGCAGCCTGGGACAGACCTACTCCTACAATGAGCAGTTCTTC. Residues: CASSLGQTYSYNEQFF. The gene calls are TRBV6-6 and TRBJ2-1, with 7 bases matching TRBD1. Germline assignment: CDR1 MNHNY and CDR2 SVGAGI (reference sequence). V gave up 6 bases and J gave up 0 bases; unmatched junction bases: 8. CDR3 length equals 16 residues.